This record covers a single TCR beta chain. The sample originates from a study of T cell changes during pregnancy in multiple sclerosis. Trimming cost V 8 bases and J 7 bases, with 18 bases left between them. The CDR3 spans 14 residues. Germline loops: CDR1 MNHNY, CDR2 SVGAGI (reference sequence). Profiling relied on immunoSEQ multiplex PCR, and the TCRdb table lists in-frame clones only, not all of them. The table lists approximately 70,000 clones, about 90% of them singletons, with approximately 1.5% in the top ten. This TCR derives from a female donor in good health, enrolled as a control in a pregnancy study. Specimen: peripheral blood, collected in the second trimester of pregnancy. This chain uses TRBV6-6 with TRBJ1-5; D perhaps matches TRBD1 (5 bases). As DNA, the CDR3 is TGTGCCAGCGATTCCCAGGGCCGAATACAGCCCCAGCATTTT. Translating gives CASDSQGRIQPQHF.